The 15 T cell receptor beta chains below were found in one sample sequenced in a study of graft-versus-host responses after intestinal transplantation. Antigen specificity for these receptors is unknown. Libraries were prepared by immunoSEQ multiplex PCR; TCRdb keeps only in-frame clonotypes and omits some of them. The table has approximately 60,000 clones, 90% seen once. The material was unstimulated CD8+ T cells sorted from spleen or lymph node cells, obtained before transplant. Receptors originate from a human donor who was the organ donor for an intestinal transplant.

The V and J genes are TRBV9 and TRBJ1-2; TRBD1 matches at 12 bases. This CDR3 is built from 17 residues. The V gene end was trimmed by 0 bases and the J gene end by 7 bases; junction bases not matched to a gene: 10. Germline V lookup: CDR1 SGDLS, CDR2 YYNGEE. The CDR3 here is CASSVGVRDRGRGGYTF. The CDR3 bases are TGTGCCAGCAGCGTAGGTGTCCGGGACAGGGGGCGCGGTGGCTACACCTTC.

In its sample, this clone was seen once. The genes are TRBV28 and TRBJ2-3, with D maybe TRBD2 (7 bases). There are 17 residues in the CDR3. V lost 4 bases, J lost 1 base, and 18 bases lay in between. From germline, CDR1 is MDHEN and CDR2 SYDVKM. The CDR3 bases are TGTGCCAGCAGTTCCTACAGAGCGCGGGGGCGCACAGATACGCAGTATTTT. This translates into CASSSYRARGRTDTQYF.

V gene TRBV9 combines with J gene TRBJ2-5, with D possibly TRBD1 on 6 matching bases. V gave up 4 bases and J gave up 1 base, with 17 bases separating them. The germline V gene encodes CDR1 SGDLS and CDR2 YYNGEE. The CDR3 extends over 16 amino acids. CDR3 sequence reads: CASSNNLGTPQETQYF. The CDR3 coding sequence is TGTGCCAGCAGCAACAACCTCGGGACACCCCAAGAGACCCAGTACTTC.

The rearrangement uses TRBV13 and TRBJ2-3, with 8 bases identical to TRBD2. The V and J ends lost 5 bases and 5 bases, in that order; junction bases with no gene match: 6. The germline V gene encodes CDR1 PRHDT and CDR2 FYEKMQ (reference sequence). This CDR3 has 14 residues. The CDR3 protein is CASSTEAGEDTQYF. CDR3 in DNA: TGTGCCAGCAGCACTGAAGCGGGGGAAGATACGCAGTATTTT.

The chain combines TRBV9 with TRBJ2-4; tentatively, D is TRBD2 (5 bases). Germline V gene sequence: CDR1 SGDLS, CDR2 YYNGEE. The CDR3 has 13 residues. V was clipped by 4 bases and J by 8 bases, with 13 bases between them. CDR3 sequence: CASSTYPEDIQYF. CDR3 bases: TGTGCCAGCAGCACCTACCCGGAGGACATTCAGTACTTC.

V usage is TRBV2 and J usage is TRBJ2-7; TRBD1 agrees at 7 bases. Trimming at V came to 3 bases and at J to 0 bases, leaving 2 bases not matched to a gene. The CDR3 is 14 amino acids. CDR1 SNHLY and CDR2 FYNNEI come from the germline V gene. The CDR3 DNA reads as TGTGCCAGCAGTGACAGGGGGAGCTCCTACGAGCAGTACTTC. This sequence encodes CASSDRGSSYEQYF.

The rearrangement links TRBV7-3 to TRBJ2-1; 8 nucleotides line up with TRBD2. V lost 11 bases and J lost 9; bases outside the gene matches: 18. Germline values: CDR1 SGHTA, CDR2 FQGTGA. The CDR3 is 15 residues long. Here the CDR3 reads CAGIDGVPRGGEQFF. The CDR3 bases are TGTGCCGGAATAGACGGGGTACCCCGGGGGGGTGAGCAGTTCTTC.

CDR3 sequence: CAIQTGIAYEQYF. DNA for the CDR3: TGTGCCATCCAGACAGGGATTGCCTACGAGCAGTACTTC. The chain carries TRBV10-3 and TRBJ2-7; TRBD1 matches at 7 bases. The CDR3 spans 13 residues. In germline, CDR1 is ENHRY, CDR2 SYGVKD. V dropped 8 bases and J dropped 2; count of bases not matched to a gene: 6.

The chain carries TRBV27 and TRBJ2-5, with 12 bases lining up with TRBD1. The J call may be wrong; the DNA end is better matched by TRBJ2-7. Per germline, CDR1 MNHEY and CDR2 SMNVEV (reference sequence). The CDR3 covers 16 residues. DNA for the CDR3: TGTGCCAGCAGTGGGGGGGGACAGGGGGCAAACTACGAGCAGTACTTC. Protein sequence: CASSGGGQGANYEQYF.

The chain carries TRBV28 and TRBJ2-1; 10 bases agree with TRBD2. Germline lookup yields CDR1 MDHEN and CDR2 SYDVKM. Trimming removed 4 bases from V and 5 bases from J; junction bases left unmatched: 11. The CDR3 runs to 17 residues. CDR3 nucleotides: TGTGCCAGCAGTTATCGATCGGGCCTAGCGGGAGACAATGAGCAGTTCTTC. As protein: CASSYRSGLAGDNEQFF.

The chain links TRBV29-1 to TRBJ2-7; the match to TRBD2 covers 10 bases. This CDR3 is 14 amino acids long. V trimming: 4 bases; J trimming: 3 bases; junction bases outside the gene matches: 6. CDR1 and CDR2 (germline): SQVTM, ANQGSEA. CDR3 residues: CSVGPSGRGYEQYF. CDR3 nucleotide sequence: TGCAGCGTTGGTCCTAGCGGGAGAGGCTACGAGCAGTACTTC.

This chain connects TRBV5-1 to TRBJ2-5; TRBD1 matches at 9 bases. CDR3 length: 15 amino acids. Trimming cost V 0 bases and J 5 bases; bases outside gene matches: 5. Germline CDR1 is SGHRS and CDR2 is YFSETQ. CDR3 amino acids: CASSLGQGGEETQYF. The CDR3 coding sequence is TGCGCCAGCAGCTTGGGACAGGGGGGGGAGGAGACCCAGTACTTC.

The rearrangement links TRBV7-9 to TRBJ1-1; no clear D gene. V lost 1 base to trimming and J lost 3 bases, with 6 bases between them. The length of the CDR3 is 13 residues. CDR1 is SEHNR, CDR2 FQNEAQ, per germline (reference sequence). The CDR3 loop reads CASSLDADTEAFF. CDR3 in DNA: TGTGCCAGCAGCTTAGATGCGGACACTGAAGCTTTCTTT.

This chain uses TRBV4-2 with TRBJ2-1; D not certain. Between the trimmed V and J ends, which lost 3 bases and 8 bases, there was a span of 14 bases. This CDR3 contains 14 residues. Per the germline V gene, CDR1 is LGHNA and CDR2 is YNFKEQ. CDR3 coding DNA: TGTGCCAGCAGCCATGCTAAACAGTGGGATGAGCAGTTCTTC. This translates into CASSHAKQWDEQFF.

This chain links TRBV11-2 with TRBJ2-7; TRBD2 agrees at 13 bases. The CDR3 loop spans 17 amino acids. After removal of 5 bases from V and 2 bases from J, the junction contained 9 bases not matched to a gene. Germline V gene sequence: CDR1 SGHAT, CDR2 FQNNGV. The CDR3 reads CASSPGLAGAFTYEQYF. The CDR3 DNA follows: TGTGCCAGCAGCCCCGGACTAGCGGGAGCCTTCACCTACGAGCAGTACTTC. The full variable domain, in which reference TRBV11-2 and TRBJ2-7 provide the parts outside the CDR3, is EAGVAQSPRYKIIEKRQSVAFWCNPISGHATLYWYQQILGQGPKLLIQFQNNGVVDDSQLPKDRFSAERLKGVDSTLKIQPAKLEDSAVYLCASSPGLAGAFTYEQYFGPGTRLTVT.